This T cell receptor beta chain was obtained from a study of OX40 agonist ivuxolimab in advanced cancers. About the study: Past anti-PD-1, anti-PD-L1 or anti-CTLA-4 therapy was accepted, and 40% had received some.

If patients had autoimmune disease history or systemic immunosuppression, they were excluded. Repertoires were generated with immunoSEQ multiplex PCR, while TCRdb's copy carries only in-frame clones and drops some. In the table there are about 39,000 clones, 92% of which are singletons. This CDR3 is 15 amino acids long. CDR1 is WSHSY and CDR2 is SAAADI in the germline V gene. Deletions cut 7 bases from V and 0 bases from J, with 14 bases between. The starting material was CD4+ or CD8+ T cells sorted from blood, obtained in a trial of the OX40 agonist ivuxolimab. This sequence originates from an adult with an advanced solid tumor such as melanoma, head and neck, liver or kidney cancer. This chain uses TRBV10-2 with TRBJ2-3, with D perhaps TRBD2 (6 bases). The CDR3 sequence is CASTLLAPSTDTQYF. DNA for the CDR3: TGCGCCAGCACTCTACTAGCACCGAGCACAGATACGCAGTATTTT.